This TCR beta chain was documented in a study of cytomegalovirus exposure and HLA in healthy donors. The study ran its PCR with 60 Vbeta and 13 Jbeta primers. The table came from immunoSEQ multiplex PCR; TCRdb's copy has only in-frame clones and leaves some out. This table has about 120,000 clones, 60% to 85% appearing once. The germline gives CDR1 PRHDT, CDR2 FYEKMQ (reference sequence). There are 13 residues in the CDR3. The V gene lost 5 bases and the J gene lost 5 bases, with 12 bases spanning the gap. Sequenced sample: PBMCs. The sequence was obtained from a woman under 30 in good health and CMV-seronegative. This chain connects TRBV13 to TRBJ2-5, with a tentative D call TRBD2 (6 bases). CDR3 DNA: TGTGCCAGCAGCGGAGGGGCGGAGGAGACCCAGTACTTC. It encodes CASSGGAEETQYF.